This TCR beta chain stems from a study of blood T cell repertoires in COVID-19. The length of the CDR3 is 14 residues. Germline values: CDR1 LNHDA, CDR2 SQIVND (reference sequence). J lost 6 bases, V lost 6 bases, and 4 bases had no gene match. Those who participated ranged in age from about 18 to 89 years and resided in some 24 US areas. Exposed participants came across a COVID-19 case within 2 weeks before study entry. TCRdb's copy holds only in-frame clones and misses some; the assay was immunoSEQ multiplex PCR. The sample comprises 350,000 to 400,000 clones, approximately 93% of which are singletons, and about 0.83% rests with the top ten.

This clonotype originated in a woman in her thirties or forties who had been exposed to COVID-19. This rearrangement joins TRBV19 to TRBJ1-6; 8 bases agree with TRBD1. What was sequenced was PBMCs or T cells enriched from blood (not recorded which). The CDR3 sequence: CASREGQANSPLHF. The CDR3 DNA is TGTGCCAGTAGAGAGGGACAGGCTAATTCACCCCTCCACTTT.